The 30 T cell receptor beta chains in this list originate from one sample, sequenced in a study of blood T cell repertoires in COVID-19. Assay: immunoSEQ multiplex PCR; the TCRdb copy retains only in-frame clones and omits some. The repertoire holds approximately 100,000 clones, with about 80% as singletons. Sample: peripheral blood. The receptors originated from a woman aged 80 or older with active or convalescent COVID-19.

CDR3 bases: TGTGCCAGCAGTTTAAAAGGGGCCACCATTGGGGGGAATCGGGATACGCAGTATTTT. Protein sequence: CASSLKGATIGGNRDTQYF. The chain links TRBV27 to TRBJ2-3; D may be TRBD2 (6 bases). Deletions cut 2 bases from V and 6 bases from J, with 27 bases between. The CDR3 is 19 residues long. Germline CDR1 is MNHEY and CDR2 is SMNVEV (reference sequence).

The V call is TRBV24-1, the J call TRBJ2-7; perhaps TRBD2 as D (6 bases). V was trimmed by 4 bases and J by 2 bases, leaving 11 bases between them. CDR3 size: 14 residues. Germline CDR1 reads KGHDR; CDR2 reads SFDVKD. Here the CDR3 reads CATSDPGLPYEQYF. The CDR3 DNA sequence: TGTGCCACCAGTGACCCCGGACTACCCTACGAGCAGTACTTC.

This clone came up once. This chain connects TRBV18 to TRBJ2-7; 10 bases map to TRBD1. The CDR3 totals 15 residues. Trimming cost V 8 bases and J 2 bases; bases outside gene matches: 9. The germline V gene encodes CDR1 KGHSH and CDR2 LQKENI. CDR3 nucleotides: TGTGCCAGCACTCACCGGGACAGGGGAACCTACGAGCAGTACTTC. Its translation is CASTHRDRGTYEQYF.

The gene calls are TRBV27 and TRBJ2-7; TRBD1 matches at 10 bases. The length of the CDR3 is 15 residues. V shed 6 bases, J shed 3 bases, and the junction held 8 bases outside the gene matches. Germline V gives CDR1 MNHEY, CDR2 SMNVEV (reference sequence). The CDR3 loop is CASSKTGQGNYEQYF. For the CDR3, the DNA is TGTGCCAGCAGCAAGACGGGACAGGGGAACTACGAGCAGTACTTC.

This clone has a single count. The V gene is TRBV11-2, the J gene TRBJ1-3, with 7 bases fitting TRBD1. This CDR3 is built from 13 residues. The V gene end was trimmed by 4 bases and the J gene end by 8 bases; junction bases not matched to a gene: 5. Germline-derived CDR1 and CDR2 are SGHAT and FQNNGV. The CDR3 nucleotides read TGTGCCAGCAGCTGGACAGGCGTACACACCATATATTTT. This sequence encodes CASSWTGVHTIYF.

The V and J genes are TRBV19 and TRBJ1-5; 9 nucleotides align to TRBD1. The CDR3 spans 16 residues. CDR1 LNHDA and CDR2 SQIVND come from the germline V gene (reference sequence). V was pared by 3 bases and J by 3 bases, with 6 bases of the junction left unmatched. In nucleotides, the CDR3 is TGTGCCAGTAGTATCGGGACAGGGTATTCCAATCAGCCCCAGCATTTT. This codes for CASSIGTGYSNQPQHF.

The chain is built from TRBV28 and TRBJ1-1, with D uncertain. V was pared by 7 bases and J by 2 bases, with 8 bases between. The CDR3 spans 12 residues. Germline values: CDR1 MDHEN, CDR2 SYDVKM. DNA of the CDR3: TGTGCCAGCAAGATGACTAACACTGAAGCTTTCTTT. Translation gives CASKMTNTEAFF.

The sample holds a few counts of this clone. The rearrangement links TRBV10-3 to TRBJ2-3; D unresolved. CDR3 length: 12 residues. Germline-derived CDR1 and CDR2 are ENHRY and SYGVKD. V lost 2 bases to trimming and J lost 9 bases, with 9 bases between them. The CDR3: CAISEDSRTQYF. DNA for the CDR3: TGTGCCATCAGTGAGGATTCGCGGACGCAGTATTTT.

J is TRBJ1-1 and V is TRBV7-2, with 10 bases lining up with TRBD1. Germline CDR1 SGHTA, CDR2 FQGNSA. The CDR3 loop spans 15 amino acids. With V trimmed by 5 bases and J by 1 base, 4 bases remained unmatched. CDR3 bases: TGTGCCAGCAGCCCGACAGGGGGCTGGAACACTGAAGCTTTCTTT. Its protein product is CASSPTGGWNTEAFF.

This sequence joins TRBV10-2 and TRBJ2-5, with TRBD2 as a possible D gene (5 bases). Germline values: CDR1 WSHSY, CDR2 SAAADI. This CDR3 has 13 amino acids. Trimming removed 4 bases at V and 4 bases at J, with 10 bases between. The CDR3 DNA sequence: TGCGCCAGCAGTGGGGCTAGCCGAGAGACCCAGTACTTC. It encodes CASSGASRETQYF.

J is TRBJ1-2 and V is TRBV9, with D possibly being TRBD1 (6 bases). The CDR3 is 15 amino acids. The ends were cut back, 3 bases at V and 4 bases at J, with 16 bases in the middle. Germline V gives CDR1 SGDLS, CDR2 YYNGEE. DNA of the CDR3: TGTGCCAGCAGCGACACGGGAGGGGGGGCCTATGGCTACACCTTC. This translates into CASSDTGGGAYGYTF.

J is TRBJ1-1 and V is TRBV7-9; tentatively, D is TRBD1 (6 bases). CDR1 and CDR2 from the germline V gene are SEHNR and FQNEAQ (reference sequence). With 5 bases removed from V and 9 bases from J, the gap between germline ends came to 13 bases. The CDR3 contains 12 residues. The CDR3 here is CASSPTGPQAFF. For the CDR3, the DNA is TGTGCCAGCAGCCCGACAGGTCCTCAAGCTTTCTTT.

The chain employs TRBV5-6 and TRBJ1-1, with 7 positions matching TRBD1. The CDR3 runs 14 residues. The germline CDR1 and CDR2 sequences are SGHDT and YYEEEE. J was trimmed by 0 bases and V by 5 bases; bases with no gene match: 4. The CDR3 here is CASSHGTVNTEAFF. The CDR3 DNA is TGTGCCAGCAGTCATGGGACAGTGAACACTGAAGCTTTCTTT.

As to this clone: The germline gene is not matched at one end of the junction; a read error may be the cause. This rearrangement joins TRBV5-5 to TRBJ2-3, with D possibly being TRBD2 (6 bases). The CDR3 extends over 14 amino acids. CDR1 is SGHKS and CDR2 is YYEKEE in the germline V gene (reference sequence). This CDR3 reads CVSSFRAGTDTQYF. CDR3 DNA: TGTGTCAGCAGCTTCAGGGCGGGGACAGATACGCAGTATTTT.

This chain uses TRBV7-8 with TRBJ1-2, with 7 bases matching TRBD1. Losses at the gene ends were 4 bases for V and 2 bases for J; bases not matched to a gene: 4. Germline V gene data show CDR1 as SGHVS and CDR2 as FQNEAQ. The CDR3 is made up of 14 amino acids. CDR3 region: CASSYDRENYGYTF. DNA of the CDR3: TGTGCCAGCAGCTACGACAGGGAGAACTATGGCTACACCTTC.

The CDR3 coding sequence is TGTGCCAGCAGCCAAGATCGGATAGGGACAAGGAGCTCCTATAATTCACCCCTCCACTTT. This codes for CASSQDRIGTRSSYNSPLHF. This chain joins TRBV4-2 and TRBJ1-6, with D possibly being TRBD1 (6 bases). The CDR3 spans 20 residues. The germline V gene has CDR1 LGHNA and CDR2 YNFKEQ. Deletions cut 0 bases from V and 0 bases from J, with 18 bases between.

The rearrangement uses TRBV28 and TRBJ1-1; D is unresolved. Germline V gives CDR1 MDHEN, CDR2 SYDVKM. V shed 10 bases and J shed 1 base, with 13 bases lying between them. The CDR3 is made up of 13 amino acids. The CDR3 loop is CAIHSNRNTEAFF. CDR3 sequence (DNA): TGTGCCATACACAGCAATAGGAACACTGAAGCTTTCTTT. Full variable domain (outside the CDR3, taken from reference TRBV28 and TRBJ1-1): DVKVTQSSRYLVKRTGEKVFLECVQDMDHENMFWYRQDPGLGLRLIYFSYDVKMKEKGDIPEGYSVSREKKERFSLILESASTNQTSMYLCAIHSNRNTEAFFGQGTRLTVV.

The V gene is TRBV11-3, the J gene TRBJ2-2; D ambiguous. CDR1 SGHNT and CDR2 YENEEA come from the germline V gene. This CDR3 has 16 residues. Trimming shortened V by 1 base and J by 0 bases, and 9 bases separated the two germline ends. This CDR3 reads CASSLASRANTGELFF. For the CDR3, the DNA is TGTGCCAGCAGCTTAGCTTCAAGAGCGAACACCGGGGAGCTGTTTTTT.

The chain joins TRBV6-4 to TRBJ2-5, with TRBD2 identical over 11 bases. V dropped 2 bases and J dropped 1; count of bases not matched to a gene: 6. The CDR3 has 17 residues. Germline V gene data show CDR1 as MRHNA and CDR2 as SNTAGT. Here the CDR3 DNA reads TGTGCCAGCAGTGACCCTCCTAGCGGGAGGTTCCAAGAGACCCAGTACTTC. Amino acid sequence: CASSDPPSGRFQETQYF.

The chain carries TRBV29-1 and TRBJ1-2; D remains ambiguous. The V end was cut by 2 bases, the J end by 4 bases, with 11 bases between. Germline lookup yields CDR1 SQVTM and CDR2 ANQGSEA. This CDR3 region has 13 residues. The CDR3 reads CSVEPGGRYGYTF. In DNA form, the CDR3 reads TGCAGCGTTGAACCAGGCGGGCGCTATGGCTACACCTTC.

This sequence joins TRBV2 and TRBJ2-1, with a possible D match to TRBD1 (8 bases). The V gene lost 6 bases and the J gene lost 9 bases, with 18 bases spanning the gap. Germline values: CDR1 SNHLY, CDR2 FYNNEI. CDR3 length: 14 amino acids. Written as DNA, the CDR3 is TGTGCCAGCAGCCAAGGACAGGGAGGGATTGAGCAGTTCTTC. Translation gives CASSQGQGGIEQFF.

In its sample, this clone was seen a few times. The chain recombines TRBV10-3 with TRBJ1-1, with TRBD1 matching 7 bases. J was trimmed by 1 base and V by 6 bases; bases with no gene match: 2. This CDR3 is built from 13 residues. The germline V gene has CDR1 ENHRY and CDR2 SYGVKD. CDR3 sequence (DNA): TGTGCCATCAGCCGGGACAGGAACACTGAAGCTTTCTTT. Encoded protein: CAISRDRNTEAFF.

V gene TRBV15 combines with J gene TRBJ1-6; unclear D gene. Trimming removed 0 bases at V and 10 bases at J, with 4 bases between. There are 12 residues in the CDR3. From germline, CDR1 is LNHNV and CDR2 YYDKDF (reference sequence). CDR3 residues: CATSRDRSPLHF. The DNA of the CDR3 is TGTGCCACCAGCAGAGATCGGTCACCCCTCCACTTT.

This sequence joins TRBV6-6 and TRBJ1-3; D gene uncertain. The CDR3 contains 12 residues. Deletions cut 5 bases from V and 4 bases from J, with 6 bases between. Germline lookup yields CDR1 MNHNY and CDR2 SVGAGI (reference sequence). The CDR3 protein is CASSPRGNTIYF. The CDR3, as DNA: TGTGCCAGCAGTCCCAGGGGAAACACCATATATTTT.

The chain joins TRBV28 to TRBJ1-2; the match to TRBD1 covers 7 bases. Germline CDR1 MDHEN, CDR2 SYDVKM. The junction had 9 bases not matched to a gene; V was cut back by 7 bases and J by 4 bases. CDR3 length equals 14 residues. This chain's CDR3 is CASTTGTDRYGYTF. DNA for the CDR3: TGTGCCAGCACCACCGGGACAGATCGCTATGGCTACACCTTC.

The rearrangement uses TRBV28 and TRBJ1-5, with a possible D match to TRBD1 (5 bases). Germline V gene sequence: CDR1 MDHEN, CDR2 SYDVKM. V shed 3 bases and J shed 6 bases, with 12 bases lying between them. The CDR3 extends over 14 amino acids. CDR3: CASSLSRDIQPQHF. The CDR3 bases are TGTGCCAGCAGTTTGTCCAGGGATATTCAGCCCCAGCATTTT.

The V and J genes are TRBV9 and TRBJ2-2, with 10 bases aligning to TRBD1. The CDR3 is 16 amino acids. Germline V gives CDR1 SGDLS, CDR2 YYNGEE. The V segment lost 4 bases and the J segment 7 bases; nucleotides outside the gene matches: 10. CDR3 in amino acids: CASSRPGTGAVGELFF. CDR3 DNA: TGTGCCAGCAGCCGGCCCGGGACAGGGGCAGTCGGGGAGCTGTTTTTT. Variable domain in full (rest from reference TRBV9 and TRBJ2-2): DSGVTQTPKHLITATGQRVTLRCSPRSGDLSVYWYQQSLDQGLQFLIQYYNGEERAKGNILERFSAQQFPDLHSELNLSSLELGDSALYFCASSRPGTGAVGELFFGEGSRLTVL.

There are a few counts of this clone. The chain uses TRBV11-3 and TRBJ2-1; perhaps TRBD1 as D (6 bases). Germline CDR1 reads SGHNT; CDR2 reads YENEEA. V was clipped by 6 bases and J by 1 base, with 16 bases between them. The CDR3 has 16 residues. CDR3: CASRETGLKSYNEQFF. The CDR3 DNA reads TGTGCCAGCAGAGAAACAGGGCTGAAGTCCTACAATGAGCAGTTCTTC.

This sequence joins TRBV29-1 and TRBJ2-1; 10 nucleotides align to TRBD1. The CDR3 sequence is 13 residues long. Trimming cost V 7 bases and J 6 bases; bases outside gene matches: 6. Germline V gives CDR1 SQVTM, CDR2 ANQGSEA. The CDR3 loop reads CSASGTGVNEQFF. The CDR3 coding sequence is TGCAGCGCTTCCGGGACAGGGGTCAATGAGCAGTTCTTC.

This clone was detected a few times. The chain combines TRBV19 with TRBJ1-1; D not resolved. V lost 11 bases and J 4 bases, leaving 17 bases between the germline ends. CDR1 is LNHDA and CDR2 is SQIVND in the germline V gene (reference sequence). This CDR3 has 13 residues. The CDR3 protein is CASVSRGSTEAFF. CDR3 nucleotides: TGTGCCTCAGTGTCCCGGGGTTCCACTGAAGCTTTCTTT.